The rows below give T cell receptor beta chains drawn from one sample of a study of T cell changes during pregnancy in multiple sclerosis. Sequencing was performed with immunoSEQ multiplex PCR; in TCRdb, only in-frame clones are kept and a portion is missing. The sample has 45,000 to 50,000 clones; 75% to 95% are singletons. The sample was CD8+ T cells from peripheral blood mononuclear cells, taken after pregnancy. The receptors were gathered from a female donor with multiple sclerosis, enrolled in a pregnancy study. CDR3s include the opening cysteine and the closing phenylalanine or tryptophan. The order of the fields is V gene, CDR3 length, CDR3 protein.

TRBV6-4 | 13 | CASSDSAWAGYTF
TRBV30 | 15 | CAWNNRWGQIYGYTF
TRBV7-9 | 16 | CASSYPNREENEKLFF
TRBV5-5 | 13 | CASSFGDNDEAFF
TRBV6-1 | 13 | CASNLLAYYEQYF
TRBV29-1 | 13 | CSVERRLGDTQYF
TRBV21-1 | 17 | CASSPGTSGVSYNEQFF
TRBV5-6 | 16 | CASTKDWREGTDTQYF
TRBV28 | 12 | CASSSGVETQYF
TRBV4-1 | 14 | CASSQDREVGQVHF
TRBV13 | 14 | CASTGKLNTGELFF
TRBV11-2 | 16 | CASSLVGRSYNSPLHF
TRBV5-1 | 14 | CASSADSYNTEAFF
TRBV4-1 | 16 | CASSLEPGQGVETQYF
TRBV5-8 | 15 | CASSLAWESGTEAFF
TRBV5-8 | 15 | CASSLVPGQGQPQHF
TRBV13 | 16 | CASRTRGGRDKNIQYF
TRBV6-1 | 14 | CASSAYRGRETQYF
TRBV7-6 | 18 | CASSPVFQKGASGNTIYF
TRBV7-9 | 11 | CASRTGPRQFF
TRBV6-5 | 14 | CASTLTGAGHGYTF
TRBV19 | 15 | CASRTTPTGSYEQYF
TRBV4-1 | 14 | CASSPGGANEKLFF
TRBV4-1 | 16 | CASSQESGLSTDTQYF
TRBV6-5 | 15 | CASSYKSGGLEGYTF
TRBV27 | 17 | CASRLQIGDTQNTEAFF
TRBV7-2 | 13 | CASSFLGNSPLHF
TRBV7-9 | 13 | CASSLVPAYEQYF
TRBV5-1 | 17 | CASSLAGQPSRNYEQYF
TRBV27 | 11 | CASIGVSTQYF
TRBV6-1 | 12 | CASWDRESGYTF
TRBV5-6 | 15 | CASSWGLGHKGTQYF
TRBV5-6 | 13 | CASSFFSAAEAFF
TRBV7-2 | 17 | CASSSDRMVETNEKLFF
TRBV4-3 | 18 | CASSQDLGGTGRGTEAFF
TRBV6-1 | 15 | CASRIPGQGVTEAFF
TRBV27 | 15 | CASSLSTDFAYEQYF
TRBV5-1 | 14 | CASSLSGEGEKLFF
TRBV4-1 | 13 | CASSQERAYEQYF
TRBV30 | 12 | CAWSPGTYEQYF
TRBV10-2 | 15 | CASSESKTGSYEQYF
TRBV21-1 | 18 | CASSKGRADSSGANVLTF
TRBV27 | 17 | CASSLRRGLAGTYEQYF
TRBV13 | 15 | CASSPRTLTGNEQYF
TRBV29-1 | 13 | CSVDTGDKNIQYF
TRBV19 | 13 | CASSPGTDYGYTF
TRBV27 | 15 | CASSLSAGPQGTQYF
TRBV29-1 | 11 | CSVDSGTEAFF
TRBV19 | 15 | CASSTGTGSTTEAFF
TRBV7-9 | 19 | CASSSTSGRAQSSYNEQFF
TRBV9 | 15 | CASSARGASTDTQYF
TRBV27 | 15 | CASSLNPGQSYEQYF
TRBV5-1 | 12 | CASSAMNTEAFF
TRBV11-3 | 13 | CASSRGIYNEQFF
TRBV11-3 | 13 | CASSGDRAHGYTF
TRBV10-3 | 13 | CAISAGGLGEQYF
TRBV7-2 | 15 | CASSGRAQFPTEAFF
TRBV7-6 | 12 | CASSPVNTEAFF